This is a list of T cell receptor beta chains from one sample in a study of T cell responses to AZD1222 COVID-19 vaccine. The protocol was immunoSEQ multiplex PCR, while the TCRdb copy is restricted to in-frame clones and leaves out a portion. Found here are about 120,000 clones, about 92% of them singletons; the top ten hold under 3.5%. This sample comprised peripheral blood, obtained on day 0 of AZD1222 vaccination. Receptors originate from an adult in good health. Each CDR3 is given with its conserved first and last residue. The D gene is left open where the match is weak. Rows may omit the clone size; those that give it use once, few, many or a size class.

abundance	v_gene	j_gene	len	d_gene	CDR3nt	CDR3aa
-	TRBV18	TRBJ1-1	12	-	TGTGCCAGCTCACCACCGACGGGTGAAGCTTTCTTT	CASSPPTGEAFF
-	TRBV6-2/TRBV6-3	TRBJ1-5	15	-	TGTGCCAGCAGTTACCAGTGGGGAAGCAATCAGCCCCAGCATTTT	CASSYQWGSNQPQHF
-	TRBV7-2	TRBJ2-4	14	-	TGTGCCAGCAGCTTAGGGCAGGGTGGTAACATTCAGTACTTC	CASSLGQGGNIQYF
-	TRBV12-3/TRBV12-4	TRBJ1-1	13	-	TGTGCCAGCAGTTCTGGACATGGCGCTGAAGCTTTCTTT	CASSSGHGAEAFF
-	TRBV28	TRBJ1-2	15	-	TGTGCCAGCGCGCTGTCGGTTACCCTGAGTCATGGCTACACCTTC	CASALSVTLSHGYTF
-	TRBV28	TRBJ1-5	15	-	TGTGCCAGCAGCCCATTCAGAGGGGAGGTTCAGCCCCAGCATTTT	CASSPFRGEVQPQHF
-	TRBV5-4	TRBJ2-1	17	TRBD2	TGTGCCAGCAGCTTGGTGGGTAGCGGGGCGTATAACAATGAGCAGTTCTTC	CASSLVGSGAYNNEQFF
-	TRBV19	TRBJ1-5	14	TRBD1	TGTGCCAGTAGACCCGGGACAGGGAGTCAGCCCCAGCATTTT	CASRPGTGSQPQHF
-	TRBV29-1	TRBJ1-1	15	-	TGCAGCGTCGCCGGGACCGGGGGGTTGGACACTGAAGCTTTCTTT	CSVAGTGGLDTEAFF
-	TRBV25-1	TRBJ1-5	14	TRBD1	TGTGCCAGCAGCTCGACAGGGGGCAATCAGCCCCAGCATTTT	CASSSTGGNQPQHF
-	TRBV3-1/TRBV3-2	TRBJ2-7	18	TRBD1	TGTGCCAGCAGCCAAAGGCGTCCGGGACAGCTTCCTTCCTACGAGCAGTACTTC	CASSQRRPGQLPSYEQYF
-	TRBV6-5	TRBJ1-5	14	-	TGTGCCAGCACCCGCGCCCCCGGGAACCAGCCCCAGCATTTT	CASTRAPGNQPQHF
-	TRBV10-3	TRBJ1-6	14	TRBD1	TGTGCCATCAGGGCGGGACAGGGGAATTCACCCCTCCACTTT	CAIRAGQGNSPLHF
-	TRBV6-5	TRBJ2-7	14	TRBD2	TGTGCCAGCAGTTCAGGGCGGGAGGGTAACGAGCAGTACTTC	CASSSGREGNEQYF
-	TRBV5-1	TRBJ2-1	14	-	TGCGCCAGCAGCTCCGTGAGTGTTGGTACTGAGCAGTTCTTC	CASSSVSVGTEQFF
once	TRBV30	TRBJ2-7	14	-	TGTGCCTGCTATCGGGACGCGGCCATTTACGAGCAGTACTTC	CACYRDAAIYEQYF
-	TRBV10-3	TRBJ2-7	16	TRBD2	TGTGCCATCAGTGAGTCCGGTGGGAGGGCCCCCCACGAGCAGTACTTC	CAISESGGRAPHEQYF
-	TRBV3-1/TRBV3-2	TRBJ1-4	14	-	TGTGCCAGCAGCCAAGTCGGTTATAATGAAAAACTGTTTTTT	CASSQVGYNEKLFF
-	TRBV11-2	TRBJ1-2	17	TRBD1	TGTGCCAGCAGCTTAGACAGGGGGACCTACCCTAACTATGGCTACACCTTC	CASSLDRGTYPNYGYTF
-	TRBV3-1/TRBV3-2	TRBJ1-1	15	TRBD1	TGTGCCAGCAGCCACCGACAGGGGGGGTTCGCTGAAGCTTTCTTT	CASSHRQGGFAEAFF
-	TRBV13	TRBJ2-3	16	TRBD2	TGTGCCAGCACCTGGGGCGGGAGTGTTAGCACAGATACGCAGTATTTT	CASTWGGSVSTDTQYF
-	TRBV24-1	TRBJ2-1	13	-	TGTGCCACCAGTGATTTCGGGCAGCATGAGCAGTTCTTC	CATSDFGQHEQFF
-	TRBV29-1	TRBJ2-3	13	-	TGCAGCGTCGCAGCTCTGATCACAGATACGCAGTATTTT	CSVAALITDTQYF
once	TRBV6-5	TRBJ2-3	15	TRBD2	TGTGCCAGCAGGACCGGGACTAGCGGTCCGTGGACGCAGTATTTT	CASRTGTSGPWTQYF
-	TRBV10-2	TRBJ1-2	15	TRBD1	TGCGCCAGCAGTCCTACAGGGGGCAGTGTCTATGGCTACACCTTC	CASSPTGGSVYGYTF
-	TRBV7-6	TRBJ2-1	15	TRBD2	TGTGCCAGCAGCTCCGGGACTAGCGGGAATAATGAGCAGTTCTTC	CASSSGTSGNNEQFF
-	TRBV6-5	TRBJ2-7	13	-	TGTGCCAGCAGTCGAGGGGGGTACGACGAGCAGTACTTC	CASSRGGYDEQYF
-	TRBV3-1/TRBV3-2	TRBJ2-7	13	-	TGTGCCAGCAGCCAGGGGGCCCCCTACGAGCAGTACTTC	CASSQGAPYEQYF
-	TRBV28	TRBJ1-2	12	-	TGTGCCAGCAAAGGGACGAACTATGGCTACACCTTC	CASKGTNYGYTF
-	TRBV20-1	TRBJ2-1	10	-	TGCAGTGCCCCCAAAGGTGAGCAGTTCTTC	CSAPKGEQFF
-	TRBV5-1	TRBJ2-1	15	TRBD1	TGCGCCAGCAGCAGGGACAGGGTTGATTTTGGTGAGCAGTTCTTC	CASSRDRVDFGEQFF
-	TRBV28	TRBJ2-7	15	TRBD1	TGTGCCAGCAGTTTAAGGGGACAGCGGAATTACGAGCAGTACTTC	CASSLRGQRNYEQYF
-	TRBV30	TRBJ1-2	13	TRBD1	TGTGCCTGGGCTGACAGGGCGCACTATGGCTACACCTTC	CAWADRAHYGYTF
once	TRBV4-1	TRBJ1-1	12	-	TGCGCCAGCAGCCAAGGCAGTGGGACGGCTTTCTTT	CASSQGSGTAFF
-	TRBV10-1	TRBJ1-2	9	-	TGCGCCAGCACCTCGGGCTACACCTTC	CASTSGYTF
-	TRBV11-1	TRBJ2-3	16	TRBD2	TGTGCCAGCAGCGGGGTGTATAGCGGGAGGACAGATACGCAGTATTTT	CASSGVYSGRTDTQYF
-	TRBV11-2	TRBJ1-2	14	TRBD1	TGTGCCAGCAGCTTGGACAGGGGGTTTTATGGCTACACCTTC	CASSLDRGFYGYTF
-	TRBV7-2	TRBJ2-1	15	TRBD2	TGTGCCAGCAGCCCCTCGACTAGCGGGAGAAGTGAGCAGTTCTTC	CASSPSTSGRSEQFF
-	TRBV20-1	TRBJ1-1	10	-	TGCAGTGCTAGGAACACTGAAGCTTTCTTT	CSARNTEAFF
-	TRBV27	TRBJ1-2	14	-	TGTGCCAGCAGTTTATCGGGGGTGGGTGGTGGCTACACCTTC	CASSLSGVGGGYTF
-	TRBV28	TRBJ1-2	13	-	TGTGCCAGCAGCAGGGACCTCTACTATGGCTACACCTTC	CASSRDLYYGYTF
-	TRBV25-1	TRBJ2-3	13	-	TGTGCCAGAGCCAAACAGGCCCCCGGCAGTCAGTATTTT	CARAKQAPGSQYF
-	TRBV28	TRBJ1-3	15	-	TGTGCCAGCAGTTTAACCGGGACCTCTGGAAACACCATATATTTT	CASSLTGTSGNTIYF
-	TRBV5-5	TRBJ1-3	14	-	TGTGCCAGCAAGAACCTAGGGAGGCGGAACACCATATATTTT	CASKNLGRRNTIYF
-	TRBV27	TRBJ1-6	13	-	TGTGCCAGCAGTTTCGGCCGACAGAAATACCTCCACTTT	CASSFGRQKYLHF
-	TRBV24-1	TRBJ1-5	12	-	TGTGCCACCGGGGGAACACATCAGCCCCAGCATTTT	CATGGTHQPQHF
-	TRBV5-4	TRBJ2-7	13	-	TGTGCCAGCAGTCCTGGACAGTCCTACGAGCAGTACTTC	CASSPGQSYEQYF
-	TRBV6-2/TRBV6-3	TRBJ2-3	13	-	TGTGCCAGCAGTAGGACAAGCACAGATACGCAGTATTTT	CASSRTSTDTQYF
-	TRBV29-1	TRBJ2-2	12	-	TGCAGCGTACTATGGGACTCCGGGGAGCTGTTTTTT	CSVLWDSGELFF
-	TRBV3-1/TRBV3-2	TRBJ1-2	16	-	TGTGCCAGCAGCCACTCAGGGGAGCCCGTTAACTATGGCTACACCTTC	CASSHSGEPVNYGYTF
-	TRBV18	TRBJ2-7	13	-	TGTGCCAGCTCACCAGGTTACTCCTACGAGCAGTACTTC	CASSPGYSYEQYF